This T cell receptor (beta chain) was obtained from a study of T cell changes during pregnancy in multiple sclerosis. Libraries were prepared by immunoSEQ multiplex PCR; TCRdb keeps only in-frame clonotypes and omits some of them. The profile shows tens of thousands of clones, 91% of them singletons. Germline V lookup: CDR1 SNHLY, CDR2 FYNNEI. The CDR3 loop spans 13 amino acids. Trimming removed 2 bases at V and 4 bases at J, with 7 bases between. This sequence originates from a female donor with multiple sclerosis, enrolled in a pregnancy study. The rearrangement uses TRBV2 and TRBJ2-3; D is possibly TRBD2 (6 bases). Source: peripheral blood, taken before pregnancy. The CDR3 sequence: CASSEWRADTQYF. In DNA form, the CDR3 reads TGTGCCAGCAGTGAATGGAGGGCAGATACGCAGTATTTT.